Given below is one T cell receptor beta chain in context. The data originate from a study of CD8 T cells in Susac syndrome. TEMRA cells were FACS-enriched, unlike CD8+ and CD4+ T cells, which were negatively isolated. Random hexamers served to reverse transcribe roughly 0.5 to 1 ug RNA. TCRdb independently ran MiXCR on the immunoSEQ multiplex PCR reads; one entry per CDR3 protein. This sample has 65,000 to 90,000 distinct CDR3 sequences, with roughly 94% found just once. Trimming took 4 bases from V and 3 from J, leaving 13 bases between them. Germline-derived CDR1 and CDR2 are MNHEY and SMNVEV (reference sequence). This CDR3 contains 14 residues.

This TCR derives from a human donor with multiple sclerosis. Sequenced material: CD8+ T cells from PBMCs. The V and J genes are TRBV27 and TRBJ2-7; no firm D call. CDR3 region: CASSSITRLYEQYF. CDR3 in DNA: TGTGCCAGCAGTTCCATAACTCGCCTCTACGAGCAGTACTTC.